These 4 T cell receptor beta chains originate from one sample sequenced in a study of cytomegalovirus exposure and HLA in healthy donors. Primers for the PCR totalled 60 Vbeta and 13 Jbeta. Profiling relied on immunoSEQ multiplex PCR, and the TCRdb table lists in-frame clones only, not all of them. The sample shows about 180,000 clones, under 80% of them seen only once. The sequenced sample was PBMCs. The source of these receptors is a woman in her thirties in good health and CMV-seropositive.

This chain joins TRBV18 and TRBJ2-5; TRBD2 might be the D (6 bases). V was shortened by 2 bases and J by 3 bases, with 10 bases between the two germline ends. The CDR3 runs 14 residues. Germline V CDR1 and CDR2: KGHSH, LQKENI. The CDR3 DNA reads TGTGCCAGCTCACCAAACGGGGGAAAAGAGACCCAGTACTTC. Translating it yields CASSPNGGKETQYF.

The count of this clone is one. The chain is built from TRBV5-6 and TRBJ2-5; 8 bases align to TRBD2. Per germline, CDR1 SGHDT and CDR2 YYEEEE. The CDR3 runs to 13 residues. Trimming took 7 bases from V and 4 from J; bases not matched to a gene: 6. The CDR3: CASYPRGGETQYF. CDR3 coding DNA: TGTGCCAGCTACCCCCGGGGGGGAGAGACCCAGTACTTC.

CDR3: CASSAGTGDIQYF. The CDR3 DNA follows: TGTGCCAGCAGCGCCGGGACAGGAGACATTCAGTACTTC. The chain links TRBV7-2 to TRBJ2-4, with 8 positions matching TRBD1. The germline CDR1 and CDR2 sequences are SGHTA and FQGNSA. V was clipped by 5 bases and J by 8 bases; unmatched bases: 5. The CDR3 covers 13 residues.

The J gene is TRBJ2-7, the V gene TRBV9; TRBD1 matches at 7 bases. CDR1 and CDR2 (germline): SGDLS, YYNGEE. CDR3 length equals 16 residues. V lost 4 bases to trimming and J lost 2 bases; unmatched junction nucleotides: 12. CDR3 nucleotide sequence: TGTGCCAGCAGCAGCAGGGCACAGGGGCCTCCCTACGAGCAGTACTTC. It encodes CASSSRAQGPPYEQYF.